What follows are 29 T cell receptor beta chains derived from one specimen sequenced in a study of shared clonotypes between healthy human individuals. Some clones are missing from TCRdb's copy, which holds only in-frame ones; the method was immunoSEQ multiplex PCR. The data show roughly 2,300,000 clones, less than 95% seen once. Specimen: naive CD4+ T cells from PBMCs. As for subset: CD45RA+ positively selected. These receptors all stem from a man aged 18-30 years in good health. Some clones in this sample may be carry-over from other donors' samples.

The chain couples TRBV7-9 to TRBJ2-2, with 7 bases that match TRBD1. The V gene's germline CDR1 is SEHNR and CDR2 FQNEAQ (reference sequence). The CDR3 consists of 18 residues. The junction had 10 bases not matched to a gene; V was cut back by 2 bases and J by 1 base. The CDR3 nucleotides read TGTGCCAGCAGCTTAAGGGGGCCGGACCGCAGGAACACCGGGGAGCTGTTTTTT. This gives the protein CASSLRGPDRRNTGELFF.

This rearrangement joins TRBV18 to TRBJ1-1; no definite D call. V gave up 5 bases and J gave up 2 bases, with 9 bases separating them. The germline V gene has CDR1 KGHSH and CDR2 LQKENI. The length of the CDR3 is 13 residues. DNA for the CDR3: TGTGCCAGCTCAGAGTCGATAAACACTGAAGCTTTCTTT. Translation: CASSESINTEAFF.

The V gene is TRBV28, the J gene TRBJ2-5; TRBD2 might be the D (6 bases). CDR3 size: 16 residues. Trimming removed 2 bases at V and 2 bases at J, with 15 bases between. CDR1 MDHEN and CDR2 SYDVKM come from the germline V gene. CDR3 bases: TGTGCCAGCAGTTTACTCGGAGGGCTTACTCAAGAGACCCAGTACTTC. Translating it yields CASSLLGGLTQETQYF. The whole variable domain, remainder taken from reference TRBV28 and TRBJ2-5, is DVKVTQSSRYLVKRTGEKVFLECVQDMDHENMFWYRQDPGLGLRLIYFSYDVKMKEKGDIPEGYSVSREKKERFSLILESASTNQTSMYLCASSLLGGLTQETQYFGPGTRLLVL.

The chain joins TRBV5-6 to TRBJ2-6, with 7 bases fitting TRBD1. Germline V CDR1 and CDR2: SGHDT, YYEEEE. Trimming took 3 bases from V and 2 from J; bases not matched to a gene: 2. This CDR3 contains 15 residues. The DNA for the CDR3 is TGTGCCAGCAGCTCCACAGGGGCTGGGGCCAACGTCCTGACTTTC. Translated, it gives CASSSTGAGANVLTF. Full variable domain (missing parts from reference TRBV5-6 and TRBJ2-6): DAGVTQSPTHLIKTRGQQVTLRCSPKSGHDTVSWYQQALGQGPQFIFQYYEEEERQRGNFPDRFSGHQFPNYSSELNVNALLLGDSALYLCASSSTGAGANVLTFGAGSRLTVL.

The chain is built from TRBV15 and TRBJ2-1, with a tentative D call TRBD2 (6 bases). V dropped 8 bases and J dropped 8 bases, with 10 bases sitting between them. This CDR3 contains 11 residues. From germline, CDR1 is LNHNV and CDR2 YYDKDF (reference sequence). CDR3 in DNA: TGTGCCACCGCTAGCGCTTATGAGCAGTTCTTC. Amino acids: CATASAYEQFF.

This clone has just one count. This chain joins TRBV7-3 and TRBJ2-1; TRBD2 matches 13 bases. The J segment lost 4 bases and the V segment lost 4 bases, leaving 1 base of the junction unmatched. The CDR3 spans 15 residues. Germline V CDR1 and CDR2: SGHTA, FQGTGA. CDR3 nucleotide sequence: TGTGCCAGCAGCTGGGGACTAGCGGGATACAATGAGCAGTTCTTC. Its translation: CASSWGLAGYNEQFF.

The gene calls are TRBV10-3 and TRBJ2-1; D might be TRBD2 (5 bases). Germline V gene lookup returns CDR1 ENHRY and CDR2 SYGVKD. Trimming stripped 4 bases from V and 0 bases from J, with 7 bases between. CDR3 length: 14 amino acids. The CDR3 nucleotides are TGTGCCATCAGTGTGGCGGGCTCCTACAATGAGCAGTTCTTC. Protein product: CAISVAGSYNEQFF.

The genes are TRBV7-2 and TRBJ2-2; 13 bases fit TRBD2. Looked up from germline, CDR1 is SGHTA and CDR2 is FQGNSA. V shed 3 bases, J shed 6 bases, and the junction held 4 bases outside the gene matches. The CDR3 sequence is 16 residues long. CDR3 amino acids: CASSFLLAGGAGELFF. Here the CDR3 DNA reads TGTGCCAGCAGCTTCTTACTAGCGGGAGGGGCCGGGGAGCTGTTTTTT.

The genes are TRBV6-1 and TRBJ2-5; D unclear. Trimming pared 5 bases from V and 4 bases from J, leaving 11 bases between. Germline V gene data show CDR1 as MNHNS and CDR2 as SASEGT. This CDR3 is built from 13 residues. CDR3 coding DNA: TGTGCCAGCAGTTTTAGGTTATTAGAGACCCAGTACTTC. Amino acid sequence: CASSFRLLETQYF.

This clone appeared a single time. V usage is TRBV30 and J usage is TRBJ1-5; D gene unclear. Trimming stripped 0 bases from V and 5 bases from J, with 8 bases between. Germline V gene lookup returns CDR1 GTSNPN and CDR2 SVGIG (reference sequence). The CDR3 is made up of 13 amino acids. The CDR3 spells CAWSVGPDQPQHF. The CDR3 nucleotides are TGTGCCTGGAGTGTAGGGCCAGATCAGCCCCAGCATTTT.

This sequence joins TRBV29-1 and TRBJ1-1; a possible D gene is TRBD1 (6 bases). This CDR3 region has 14 residues. Deletions cut 2 bases from V and 6 bases from J, with 16 bases between. CDR1 SQVTM and CDR2 ANQGSEA come from the germline V gene. CDR3 sequence reads: CSVERGGRVAEAFF. The CDR3 coding sequence is TGCAGCGTTGAAAGGGGGGGGCGCGTCGCTGAAGCTTTCTTT.

The genes are TRBV11-2 and TRBJ2-1, with 11 bases fitting TRBD2. The CDR3 is 16 amino acids. Trimming at V came to 1 base and at J to 5 bases, leaving 4 bases not matched to a gene. Looked up from germline, CDR1 is SGHAT and CDR2 is FQNNGV. In DNA, the CDR3 is TGTGCCAGCAGCTTAGTAGCGGGAGGGTTGAACAATGAGCAGTTCTTC. Its translation: CASSLVAGGLNNEQFF.

V and J are TRBV6-4 and TRBJ2-1, with no clear D. Trimming shortened V by 9 bases and J by 0 bases, and 24 bases separated the two germline ends. CDR3 size: 18 residues. CDR1 is MRHNA, CDR2 SNTAGT, per germline. CDR3 region: CARDRSAFLPVSYNEQFF. CDR3 DNA sequence: TGTGCCAGGGACCGGAGCGCCTTTTTACCTGTCTCCTACAATGAGCAGTTCTTC.

J is TRBJ1-1 and V is TRBV18, with D possibly matching TRBD1 (5 bases). There are 14 residues in the CDR3. V was pared by 3 bases and J by 1 base, with 9 bases between. The germline V gene encodes CDR1 KGHSH and CDR2 LQKENI. The CDR3 sequence: CASSPGTQNTEAFF. For the CDR3, the DNA is TGTGCCAGCTCACCTGGGACTCAGAACACTGAAGCTTTCTTT.

The rearrangement uses TRBV5-1 and TRBJ2-2; weak D call: TRBD2 (5 bases). V dropped 0 bases and J dropped 5 bases, with 17 bases sitting between them. The CDR3 is 17 residues long. Per the germline V gene, CDR1 is SGHRS and CDR2 is YFSETQ. The CDR3 reads CASSLGGTGSRTGELFF. CDR3 DNA sequence: TGCGCCAGCAGCTTGGGTGGTACGGGATCGAGGACCGGGGAGCTGTTTTTT.

The chain recombines TRBV11-1 with TRBJ2-1, with 11 nucleotides matching TRBD2. The junction had 1 base not matched to a gene; V was cut back by 2 bases and J by 4 bases. From germline, CDR1 is SGHAT and CDR2 FQDESV (reference sequence). This CDR3 has 15 amino acids. The CDR3 DNA is TGTGCCAGCAGCTTAACTAGCGGGAGTTACAATGAGCAGTTCTTC. Its protein is CASSLTSGSYNEQFF.

The rearrangement links TRBV5-4 to TRBJ2-2; 8 nucleotides align to TRBD2. Germline V gives CDR1 SGHNT, CDR2 YYREEE (reference sequence). The CDR3 loop spans 16 amino acids. The V gene end was trimmed by 6 bases and the J gene end by 2 bases; junction bases not matched to a gene: 9. CDR3: CASTQSLAANTGELFF. The CDR3 DNA follows: TGTGCCAGCACACAATCACTAGCGGCAAACACCGGGGAGCTGTTTTTT.

This clone was detected only a few times. This sequence joins TRBV30 and TRBJ1-1, with D perhaps TRBD1 (5 bases). The germline V and J ends were trimmed by 2 bases and 9 bases, with 13 bases remaining between them. The CDR3 is made up of 12 amino acids. CDR1 is GTSNPN, CDR2 SVGIG, per germline (reference sequence). Written as DNA, the CDR3 is TGTGCCTGGAGTCCGTCAGGGCAAAAAGCTTTCTTT. Its translation: CAWSPSGQKAFF. Based on the CDR3 plus reference TRBV30 and TRBJ1-1, the full variable domain is SQTIHQWPATLVQPVGSPLSLECTVEGTSNPNLYWYRQAAGRGLQLLFYSVGIGQISSEVPQNLSASRPQDRQFILSSKKLLLSDSGFYLCAWSPSGQKAFFGQGTRLTVV.

The chain employs TRBV28 and TRBJ2-6; 7 positions agree with TRBD1. V shed 9 bases, J shed 0 bases, and the junction held 8 bases outside the gene matches. The germline V gene has CDR1 MDHEN and CDR2 SYDVKM. This CDR3 spans 16 amino acids. CDR3 sequence reads: CASRGTASSGANVLTF. The DNA of the CDR3 is TGTGCCAGTCGTGGGACAGCCAGCTCTGGGGCCAACGTCCTGACTTTC.

The sample holds one count of this clone. This rearrangement joins TRBV11-2 to TRBJ1-2; D might be TRBD1 (6 bases). This CDR3 is 12 amino acids long. With 11 bases removed from V and 4 bases from J, the gap between germline ends came to 14 bases. Germline CDR1 is SGHAT and CDR2 is FQNNGV. CDR3 nucleotide sequence: TGTGCCTCTGGGGGCCTTAGCTATGGCTACACCTTC. Translating it yields CASGGLSYGYTF.

V gene TRBV7-2 combines with J gene TRBJ1-2; D not resolved. CDR3 length equals 14 residues. V lost 2 bases to trimming and J lost 6 bases, with 13 bases between them. Germline CDR1 and CDR2: SGHTA and FQGNSA. CDR3 nucleotides: TGTGCCAGCAGCTTAAGGTCGGACGGGAATGGCTACACCTTC. Its protein is CASSLRSDGNGYTF.

The rearrangement uses TRBV5-1 and TRBJ1-2, with D tentatively TRBD1 (5 bases). The germline V and J ends were trimmed by 3 bases and 4 bases, with 19 bases remaining between them. Germline-derived CDR1 and CDR2 are SGHRS and YFSETQ. This CDR3 is built from 16 residues. The CDR3 reads CASSWQGPQSGYGYTF. DNA for the CDR3: TGCGCCAGCAGCTGGCAGGGCCCTCAATCGGGCTATGGCTACACCTTC.

This chain connects TRBV30 to TRBJ2-7, with D perhaps matching TRBD1 (6 bases). This CDR3 comprises 12 residues. With 6 bases removed from V and 4 bases from J, the gap between germline ends came to 13 bases. Per germline, CDR1 GTSNPN and CDR2 SVGIG (reference sequence). The CDR3 spells CACRGSGYEQYF. In DNA form, the CDR3 reads TGTGCCTGCAGGGGTTCAGGGTACGAGCAGTACTTC.

The genes are TRBV9 and TRBJ2-2; D call uncertain. Germline V gives CDR1 SGDLS, CDR2 YYNGEE. The CDR3 is 14 residues long. V was trimmed by 3 bases and J by 4 bases, leaving 10 bases between them. In DNA form, the CDR3 reads TGTGCCAGCAGCGGGGCGACGTTCACCGGGGAGCTGTTTTTT. Protein product: CASSGATFTGELFF.

The gene calls are TRBV15 and TRBJ2-7; 7 nucleotides match TRBD2. The germline gives CDR1 LNHNV, CDR2 YYDKDF (reference sequence). V shed 1 base and J 5 bases; nucleotides not matched to a gene: 5. This CDR3 comprises 14 residues. The CDR3 protein is CATSRVSAGDEQYF. The DNA for the CDR3 is TGTGCCACCAGCAGAGTCTCCGCGGGGGACGAGCAGTACTTC. Using reference TRBV15 and TRBJ2-7 for the parts outside the CDR3, the full variable domain is DAMVIQNPRYQVTQFGKPVTLSCSQTLNHNVMYWYQQKSSQAPKLLFHYYDKDFNNEADTPDNFQSRRPNTSFCFLDIRSPGLGDTAMYLCATSRVSAGDEQYFGPGTRLTVT.

The rearrangement uses TRBV7-2 and TRBJ1-1; unclear D gene. Germline V gives CDR1 SGHTA, CDR2 FQGNSA. The CDR3 sequence is 13 residues long. The germline V and J ends were trimmed by 4 bases and 1 base, with 7 bases remaining between them. The DNA of the CDR3 is TGTGCCAGCAGCTCTTGGGAGAACACTGAAGCTTTCTTT. This translates into CASSSWENTEAFF.

Regarding this clone: This sample also contains other DNA sequences that code for the same CDR3. The chain employs TRBV19 and TRBJ1-3; the D is unclear. From germline, CDR1 is LNHDA and CDR2 SQIVND (reference sequence). Trimming removed 6 bases from V and 0 bases from J, with 9 bases in between. The CDR3 extends over 14 amino acids. In DNA, the CDR3 is TGTGCCAGTAGAACTGGGAGCTCTGGAAACACCATATATTTT. Its protein product is CASRTGSSGNTIYF.

The chain combines TRBV19 with TRBJ2-2; 10 nucleotides agree with TRBD2. Germline CDR1 is LNHDA and CDR2 is SQIVND (reference sequence). The CDR3 consists of 15 residues. V was pared by 3 bases and J by 4 bases, with 2 bases of the junction left unmatched. The DNA for the CDR3 is TGTGCCAGTAGTATTAGCGGGAGGTTCACCGGGGAGCTGTTTTTT. This encodes CASSISGRFTGELFF.

The chain carries TRBV6-5 and TRBJ2-5, with a possible D match to TRBD2 (6 bases). The CDR3 is 12 residues long. Trimming pared 5 bases from V and 5 bases from J, leaving 9 bases between. CDR1 and CDR2 (germline): MNHEY, SVGAGI. The CDR3 nucleotides read TGTGCCAGCAGTCCGACTAGGGAGACCCAGTACTTC. Its protein product is CASSPTRETQYF.